The 23 T cell receptor beta chains below come from one sample, sequenced in a study of PD-1 blockade in classical Hodgkin lymphoma. Every patient was affected by relapse after autologous stem cell transplantation, while exposure to brentuximab vedotin was not uniform. With magnetic negative selection, CD4+ T cells were purified from PBMCs that had been thawed. TCRdb's copy holds only in-frame clones and misses some; the assay was immunoSEQ multiplex PCR. The sample records 2,000 or so clones, approximately 90% being singletons. The sample was CD4+ T cells from blood, taken at baseline. The receptors originated from a human donor with classical Hodgkin lymphoma.

The chain employs TRBV2 and TRBJ2-5, with 9 bases that match TRBD1. Germline V lookup: CDR1 SNHLY, CDR2 FYNNEI. This CDR3 contains 14 residues. J lost 6 bases, V lost 2 bases, and 4 bases had no gene match. The CDR3 DNA is TGTGCCAGCAGTGAACTACAGGGGGCGAAGACCCAGTACTTC. Amino acids: CASSELQGAKTQYF.

The chain employs TRBV10-2 and TRBJ2-1; 15 positions agree with TRBD2. CDR3 length equals 16 residues. J gave up 8 bases and V 6 bases, and 8 bases lay outside the gene matches. Looked up from germline, CDR1 is WSHSY and CDR2 is SAAADI. CDR3 nucleotide sequence: TGCGCCAGCAGCCGGACTAGCGGGAGGGCCAGGGATGAGCAGTTCTTC. It specifies CASSRTSGRARDEQFF.

The V call is TRBV6-1, the J call TRBJ2-7, with 13 bases identical to TRBD2. The length of the CDR3 is 14 residues. V shed 7 bases, J shed 6 bases, and the junction held 6 bases outside the gene matches. Germline V gene sequence: CDR1 MNHNS, CDR2 SASEGT. CDR3 coding DNA: TGTGCCAGCAAACTAGCGGGAGGGCCCGGCGAGCAGTACTTC. Amino acid sequence: CASKLAGGPGEQYF.

The V gene is TRBV10-2, the J gene TRBJ2-7, with D possibly TRBD1 on 6 matching bases. This CDR3 has 12 residues. Trimming pared 7 bases from V and 4 bases from J, leaving 11 bases between. Germline V gives CDR1 WSHSY, CDR2 SAAADI. The CDR3 DNA sequence: TGCGCCAGCACCGAACAGGGTTACGAGCAGTACTTC. Protein: CASTEQGYEQYF.

This chain uses TRBV2 with TRBJ2-1; TRBD1 might be the D (5 bases). Trimming stripped 6 bases from V and 12 bases from J, with 18 bases between. The CDR3 extends over 13 amino acids. The germline CDR1 and CDR2 sequences are SNHLY and FYNNEI. The CDR3 spells CASSAETSQGQFF. CDR3 DNA: TGTGCCAGCAGCGCGGAGACCTCCCAGGGGCAGTTCTTC.

This chain joins TRBV7-3 and TRBJ1-1; 8 positions match TRBD1. Germline CDR1 reads SGHTA; CDR2 reads FQGTGA. V lost 6 bases to trimming and J lost 1 base; unmatched junction nucleotides: 4. The CDR3 runs 14 residues. The CDR3 loop reads CASRRTGQNTEAFF. The CDR3, as DNA: TGTGCCAGCAGACGGACAGGGCAGAACACTGAAGCTTTCTTT.

This chain connects TRBV7-8 to TRBJ2-5; weak D call: TRBD2 (7 bases). The CDR3 spans 13 residues. The germline V gene encodes CDR1 SGHVS and CDR2 FQNEAQ. V lost 5 bases and J 5 bases, leaving 12 bases between the germline ends. CDR3 region: CASSPQGGETQYF. The CDR3 nucleotides read TGTGCCAGCAGCCCACAGGGAGGGGAGACCCAGTACTTC. The entire variable domain, with the rest obtained from reference TRBV7-8 and TRBJ2-5, is as follows: GAGVSQSPRYKVAKRGQDVALRCDPISGHVSLFWYQQALGQGPEFLTYFQNEAQLDKSGLPSDRFFAERPEGSVSTLKIQRTQQEDSAVYLCASSPQGGETQYFGPGTRLLVL.

The chain links TRBV19 to TRBJ2-7; D is uncertain. With 5 bases removed from V and 2 bases from J, the gap between germline ends came to 13 bases. The length of the CDR3 is 14 residues. Germline V gene data show CDR1 as LNHDA and CDR2 as SQIVND (reference sequence). The CDR3 region has the DNA TGTGCCAGTAGTGGAGCCGGGTTTCCCTACGAGCAGTACTTC. This sequence encodes CASSGAGFPYEQYF.

The genes are TRBV5-4 and TRBJ2-1; 9 bases are shared with TRBD1. The germline V gene encodes CDR1 SGHNT and CDR2 YYREEE (reference sequence). The CDR3 contains 15 residues. The J segment lost 4 bases and the V segment lost 4 bases, leaving 6 bases of the junction unmatched. CDR3: CASSPDRGGYNEQFF. CDR3 nucleotides: TGTGCCAGCAGCCCGGACAGGGGAGGGTACAATGAGCAGTTCTTC.

The rearrangement uses TRBV27 and TRBJ2-6, with D perhaps assigned TRBD1 or TRBD2 (5 bases each). The germline V and J ends were trimmed by 6 bases and 2 bases, with 5 bases remaining between them. The CDR3 loop spans 13 amino acids. Per the germline V gene, CDR1 is MNHEY and CDR2 is SMNVEV (reference sequence). CDR3 sequence: CASRGAGANVLTF. The CDR3, as DNA: TGTGCCAGCAGGGGGGCTGGGGCCAACGTCCTGACTTTC.

DNA of the CDR3: TGTGCCAGCAGCCAAGAAATCGTCTGGGGCTACACCTTC. Protein product: CASSQEIVWGYTF. V and J are TRBV14 and TRBJ1-2; D unclear. Germline values: CDR1 SGHDN, CDR2 FVKESK. The CDR3 length is 13 residues. Between the trimmed V and J ends, which lost 0 bases and 8 bases, there was a span of 10 bases.

This rearrangement joins TRBV27 to TRBJ2-7; 7 bases fit TRBD1. CDR1 MNHEY and CDR2 SMNVEV come from the germline V gene (reference sequence). Losses at the gene ends were 7 bases for V and 0 bases for J; bases not matched to a gene: 6. This CDR3 is built from 14 residues. This CDR3 reads CASMDRLTSYEQYF. The CDR3 coding sequence is TGTGCCAGCATGGACAGGCTGACCTCCTACGAGCAGTACTTC.

Written as DNA, the CDR3 is TGTGCCAGCAGCGTAGCTCTGGGGAGTCCCGGCGGGGAGCTGTTTTTT. Translated: CASSVALGSPGGELFF. The V call is TRBV9, the J call TRBJ2-2, with D maybe TRBD2 (5 bases). V lost 0 bases, J lost 7 bases, and 16 bases lay in between. The CDR3 sequence is 16 residues long. Per the germline V gene, CDR1 is SGDLS and CDR2 is YYNGEE.

On this clone: At one end the junction does not follow the germline gene, possibly because of a read error. CDR3 bases: TGTGCCAGCAGCTTGGCCTTCGGGTCAAAGCAGTACTTC. It encodes CASSLAFGSKQYF. V is TRBV5-3 and J is TRBJ2-7; D is unresolved. TRBV5-3 is designated an ORF whose function remains uncertain. The CDR3 runs 13 residues.

The V call is TRBV5-1, the J call TRBJ1-1, with 7 bases aligning to TRBD1. This CDR3 spans 13 amino acids. Trimming cost V 6 bases and J 3 bases; bases outside gene matches: 5. Germline-derived CDR1 and CDR2 are SGHRS and YFSETQ. CDR3 bases: TGCGCCAGCAATTCCCAGGGGGACACTGAAGCTTTCTTT. Translated: CASNSQGDTEAFF.

The rearrangement uses TRBV5-1 and TRBJ2-7, with no clear D. Germline V CDR1 and CDR2: SGHRS, YFSETQ. The length of the CDR3 is 13 residues. V lost 4 bases to trimming and J lost 0 bases, with 8 bases between them. The CDR3 spells CASSAPGSYEQYF. CDR3 sequence (DNA): TGCGCCAGCAGCGCGCCCGGCTCCTACGAGCAGTACTTC.

The gene calls are TRBV5-6 and TRBJ2-1, with a weak D call TRBD2 (7 bases). V shed 3 bases and J shed 4 bases, with 17 bases lying between them. This CDR3 has 16 residues. Germline-derived CDR1 and CDR2 are SGHDT and YYEEEE. CDR3 nucleotide sequence: TGTGCCAGCAGCTCCACAGGGAGGGTCTCATACAATGAGCAGTTCTTC. This codes for CASSSTGRVSYNEQFF. Together with reference TRBV5-6 and TRBJ2-1, the CDR3 gives the full variable domain: DAGVTQSPTHLIKTRGQQVTLRCSPKSGHDTVSWYQQALGQGPQFIFQYYEEEERQRGNFPDRFSGHQFPNYSSELNVNALLLGDSALYLCASSSTGRVSYNEQFFGPGTRLTVL.

V usage is TRBV7-8 and J usage is TRBJ2-1, with 10 nucleotides matching TRBD2. V shed 5 bases, J shed 4 bases, and the junction held 8 bases outside the gene matches. CDR1 and CDR2 (germline): SGHVS, FQNEAQ. There are 16 residues in the CDR3. CDR3 loop: CASSPRSGGAYNEQFF. The CDR3 coding sequence is TGTGCCAGCAGCCCCCGGAGCGGGGGGGCTTACAATGAGCAGTTCTTC.

This chain uses TRBV5-1 with TRBJ2-7; 11 bases map to TRBD2. The J segment lost 1 base and the V segment lost 0 bases, leaving 3 bases of the junction unmatched. Germline CDR1 is SGHRS and CDR2 is YFSETQ. The CDR3 length is 16 residues. The CDR3 DNA reads as TGCGCCAGCAGCTTGGCCGGGACTAGCGGATCCTACGAGCAGTACTTC. Its protein is CASSLAGTSGSYEQYF.

This clone was seen only a few times. V is TRBV5-1 and J is TRBJ1-2; TRBD1 aligns across 8 bases. The CDR3 runs to 15 residues. The germline CDR1 and CDR2 sequences are SGHRS and YFSETQ. V lost 9 bases to trimming and J lost 0 bases; unmatched junction nucleotides: 10. For the CDR3, the DNA is TGCGCCACCTCGACAGGGGTTTGGGCTAACTATGGCTACACCTTC. It encodes CATSTGVWANYGYTF.

This chain uses TRBV30 with TRBJ1-1; 7 bases are a match to TRBD1. The CDR3 is 15 residues long. The V segment lost 3 bases and the J segment 2 bases; nucleotides outside the gene matches: 9. In germline, CDR1 is GTSNPN, CDR2 SVGIG (reference sequence). The CDR3 spells CAWSRTGTANTEAFF. CDR3 DNA sequence: TGTGCCTGGAGCCGTACCGGGACAGCTAACACTGAAGCTTTCTTT.

The count of this clone is one. The chain employs TRBV12-5 and TRBJ1-4; D may be TRBD1 (5 bases). V was clipped by 5 bases and J by 4 bases, with 23 bases between them. The CDR3 has 18 residues. Germline V gene lookup returns CDR1 LGHNT and CDR2 FRNRAP. CDR3 amino acids: CASGITLEGRGGNEKLFF. The CDR3 DNA reads TGTGCTAGTGGTATCACTTTAGAGGGTAGGGGTGGTAATGAAAAACTGTTTTTT.

This sequence joins TRBV11-2 and TRBJ2-7, with D tentatively TRBD1 (6 bases). V was trimmed by 5 bases and J by 2 bases, leaving 13 bases between them. Looked up from germline, CDR1 is SGHAT and CDR2 is FQNNGV. The CDR3 consists of 14 residues. The DNA of the CDR3 is TGTGCCAGCAGCCTGAACACAGGGCCCTACGAGCAGTACTTC. This gives the protein CASSLNTGPYEQYF.